These T cell receptor beta chains were read from a single sample in a study of T cells in narcolepsy. Produced via immunoSEQ multiplex PCR; TCRdb's table is partial and in-frame only. The sample yields roughly 40,000 clones, around 85% seen once. The sequenced sample consisted of CD45RA- memory CD4+ T cells from PBMCs. Source of these receptors: a human donor with narcolepsy. CDR3s include the opening cysteine and the closing phenylalanine or tryptophan. A D gene is named only where the DNA matches it firmly. The size field is filled for only some rows; it gives once, few, many or a size class.

v_call	j_call	d_call	clone_size	cdr3_nt	cdr3_aa
TRBV10-3	TRBJ1-2	TRBD1	-	TGTGCCATCACCGGGACAGGGGCGAACCCTAACTATGGCTACACCTTC	CAITGTGANPNYGYTF
TRBV6-1	TRBJ1-5	TRBD1	-	TGTGCCAGCAGGAACGACAGGGATCAGCCCCAGCATTTT	CASRNDRDQPQHF
TRBV7-2	TRBJ2-5	TRBD2	-	TGTGCCAGCAGCTTAGGAGGGACTAGCGGGGGACAGACCCAGTACTTC	CASSLGGTSGGQTQYF
TRBV10-3	TRBJ2-7	-	-	TGTGCCATCAGTGATTGGTCCTACGAGCAGTACTTC	CAISDWSYEQYF
TRBV7-3	TRBJ1-1	TRBD1	-	TGTGCCAGCAGCCAGGGGGGGTTGAGTGTCACTGAAGCTTTCTTT	CASSQGGLSVTEAFF
TRBV19	TRBJ2-3	-	-	TGTGCCAGTAGTATAGGATGGCAGTCCCATACGCAGTATTTT	CASSIGWQSHTQYF
TRBV19	TRBJ1-2	TRBD1	-	TGTGCCAGTAGTGCTCCCACAGGGGGGTCTGGCTACACCTTC	CASSAPTGGSGYTF
TRBV2	TRBJ2-7	-	-	TGTGCCAGCAGTGGGCCAGGACCCACCTACGAGCAGTACTTC	CASSGPGPTYEQYF
TRBV4-3	TRBJ2-1	TRBD2	-	TGCGCCAGCAGCCAAGATCAGCTAGCGGGGAATCGAGGTGGTGAGCAGTTCTTC	CASSQDQLAGNRGGEQFF
TRBV6-5	TRBJ1-5	-	-	TGTGCCAGCAGAGACAGACTGGAATCCAATCAGCCCCAGCATTTT	CASRDRLESNQPQHF
TRBV4-2	TRBJ2-3	TRBD2	-	TGTGCCAGCAGCCAGAGCACTAGCGGGGGGGGCACAGATACGCAGTATTTT	CASSQSTSGGGTDTQYF
TRBV6-5	TRBJ1-1	-	-	TGTGCCAGCGTCCCCCGGGGAGGGAACACTGAAGCTTTCTTT	CASVPRGGNTEAFF
TRBV7-2	TRBJ2-5	TRBD2	-	TGTGCCAGCAGCTCGGGACTAGCGGGGGGACAAGAGACCCAGTACTTC	CASSSGLAGGQETQYF
TRBV5-6	TRBJ2-1	TRBD2	-	TGTGCCAGCAGCTCCCTAGGACCAGCGGGGAATGAGCAGTTCTTC	CASSSLGPAGNEQFF
TRBV7-3	TRBJ2-7	-	-	TGTGCCAGCAGCCCCTCCGGGTCCCTAAACGAGCAGTACTTC	CASSPSGSLNEQYF
TRBV9	TRBJ2-7	-	-	TGTGCCAGCAGCCCTACCGGGACCTCCTACGAGCAGTACTTC	CASSPTGTSYEQYF
TRBV19	TRBJ2-7	-	once	TGTGCCAGTAGAGCAGATTCAGGGGAGGGCGAGCAGTACTTC	CASRADSGEGEQYF
TRBV5-6	TRBJ2-2	-	-	TGTGCCAGCAGCCCCGAGACCCCGAACACCGGGGAGCTGTTTTTT	CASSPETPNTGELFF
TRBV4-1	TRBJ2-2	TRBD2	-	TGCGCCAGCAGCCAATCGGGGGGGCGCTACACCGGGGAGCTGTTTTTT	CASSQSGGRYTGELFF
TRBV6-5	TRBJ1-2	-	once	TGTGCCAGCACTCGGGACACTAACTATGGCTACACCTTC	CASTRDTNYGYTF
TRBV28	TRBJ1-2	-	-	TGTGCCAGCAGTTCCCCGCTCCCGCGTGGCTACACCTTC	CASSSPLPRGYTF
TRBV2	TRBJ1-6	-	-	TGTGCCAGCAGTGAAGGGCACTTAGTTAATTCACCCCTCCACTTT	CASSEGHLVNSPLHF
TRBV30	TRBJ1-1	TRBD1	-	TGTGCCTGGAGGCCGACAGGGCTGAACACTGAAGCTTTCTTT	CAWRPTGLNTEAFF
TRBV7-6	TRBJ1-3	TRBD1	once	TGTGCCAGCAGCTTGGACAGGTTTGGAAACACCATATATTTT	CASSLDRFGNTIYF
TRBV4-2	TRBJ1-6	-	once	TGTGCCAGCAGCCAAGTTAGCGCGGAGATTAATTCACCCCTCCACTTT	CASSQVSAEINSPLHF
TRBV7-2	TRBJ2-1	TRBD2	few	TGTGCCAGCAGCCTAACTAGCGGGAGTTTCAATGAGCAGTTCTTC	CASSLTSGSFNEQFF
TRBV14	TRBJ1-1	-	few	TGTGCCAGCAGCTTAGACTCTGAAGCTTTCTTT	CASSLDSEAFF
TRBV9	TRBJ2-1	TRBD2	-	TGTGCCAGCAGCGTAGCGCCACGGGGGGAGGATGAGCAGTTCTTC	CASSVAPRGEDEQFF
TRBV9	TRBJ1-2	TRBD1	-	TGTGCCAGCAGCGTAGGACAGGGGTTAAACTATGGCTACACCTTC	CASSVGQGLNYGYTF
TRBV9	TRBJ2-4	-	-	TGTGCCAGCAGCGAGGGGGGAGCCAAAAACATTCAGTACTTC	CASSEGGAKNIQYF
TRBV27	TRBJ2-5	TRBD2	-	TGTGCCAGCTGGGGACTAGCGGGGGGGCAGGAGACCCAGTACTTC	CASWGLAGGQETQYF
TRBV27	TRBJ2-7	TRBD2	-	TGTGCCAGCAGTTTATCCGGGACTAGCGTTTACGAGCAGTACTTC	CASSLSGTSVYEQYF
TRBV19	TRBJ2-5	TRBD2	-	TGTGCCAGTAGTGAGCGGGGGCCAATGTTGGAGACCCAGTACTTC	CASSERGPMLETQYF
TRBV7-2	TRBJ2-7	TRBD1	-	TGTGCCAGCAGCTTAGTTTGGGGTCGGGACAGGGCCTACGAGCAGTACTTC	CASSLVWGRDRAYEQYF
TRBV7-6	TRBJ2-3	TRBD2	-	TGTGCCAGCAGCTCCCGACTAGCGGGGGCAGATACGCAGTATTTT	CASSSRLAGADTQYF
TRBV7-2	TRBJ2-7	TRBD1	once	TGTGCCAGCAGCTTAAGACAGGGCCCTAACTACGAGCAGTACTTC	CASSLRQGPNYEQYF
TRBV19	TRBJ2-1	-	-	TGTGCCAGTAGTATAGAGGCAGCCTCCTACAATGAGCAGTTCTTC	CASSIEAASYNEQFF
TRBV30	TRBJ1-3	-	-	TGTGCCTGGAGAGACTTTGGGGGAAACACCATATATTTT	CAWRDFGGNTIYF
TRBV28	TRBJ2-2	TRBD2	once	TGTGCCAGCACGGGGGGGGCGCACACCGGGGAGCTGTTTTTT	CASTGGAHTGELFF
TRBV15	TRBJ2-5	TRBD2	-	TGTGCCACCAGCACCCCGGGACTAGCGGTCGGGACCCAGTACTTC	CATSTPGLAVGTQYF
TRBV14	TRBJ2-1	TRBD1	-	TGTGCCAGCAGCCAAGATCGAAGCGGGACAGGGGCTTTTTACAATGAGCAGTTCTTC	CASSQDRSGTGAFYNEQFF
TRBV4-2	TRBJ1-6	-	once	TGTGCCAGCAGGACCGGGATCAGCTCCTATAATTCACCCCTCCACTTT	CASRTGISSYNSPLHF
TRBV7-8	TRBJ2-5	-	-	TGTGCCAGCAGCTTAACGGACATGGGGAGTCACCAAGAGACCCAGTACTTC	CASSLTDMGSHQETQYF
TRBV20-1	TRBJ1-1	-	-	TGCAGTAGCAGGTGGAACACTGAAGCTTTCTTT	CSSRWNTEAFF
TRBV19	TRBJ2-1	-	-	TGTGCCAGTAGTATGCAAGGGGGAGGCAATGAGCAGTTCTTC	CASSMQGGGNEQFF
TRBV2	TRBJ2-6	TRBD1	-	TGTGCCAGCCGATTCTTAGCCGGGACAGGGGGCTCTGGGGCCAACGTCCTGACTTTC	CASRFLAGTGGSGANVLTF
TRBV5-4	TRBJ1-3	TRBD1	-	TGTGCCAGCAGCACCCCGGGACAGGGGATTGGAAACACCATATATTTT	CASSTPGQGIGNTIYF
TRBV9	TRBJ2-3	TRBD1	-	TGTGCCAGCAGCCGACAGGGCCGGCCAGATACGCAGTATTTT	CASSRQGRPDTQYF
TRBV15	TRBJ2-3	TRBD2	-	TGTGCCACCAGCAGCGGGGGGGCAACCACAGATACGCAGTATTTT	CATSSGGATTDTQYF
TRBV28	TRBJ1-1	-	once	TGTGCCAGCAGTCAAGCCGGGTCTCCGAACACTGAAGCTTTCTTT	CASSQAGSPNTEAFF
TRBV2	TRBJ2-5	-	-	TGTGCCAGCAGGGGATACTCAACCCAGTACTTC	CASRGYSTQYF